This TCR beta chain derives from a study of T cell responses to AZD1222 COVID-19 vaccine. Looking at the study overall: Doses given second, at about 4 or about 12 weeks, were pooled.

The CDR3 is made up of 13 amino acids. Germline V gives CDR1 MNHEY, CDR2 SVGAGI. V shed 2 bases and J shed 2 bases, with 6 bases lying between them. A word on this clone: What it binds is not known.

Whole-study results and caveats: Baseline seropositives among AZD1222 recipients totaled only 5 to 7.

Produced via immunoSEQ multiplex PCR; TCRdb's table is partial and in-frame only. The profile shows some 99,000 clones, about 88% of them singletons. The receptor comes from an adult in good health. The genes are TRBV6-5 and TRBJ1-1; possibly TRBD1 for D (5 bases). Here the sequenced sample was peripheral blood, taken on day 0 of AZD1222 vaccination. Here the CDR3 reads CASSYGGNTEAFF. The CDR3 bases are TGTGCCAGCAGTTACGGGGGAAACACTGAAGCTTTCTTT.